The next 30 T cell receptor beta chains were all read from a single sample in a study of cytomegalovirus exposure and HLA in healthy donors. It was with 60 Vbeta and 13 Jbeta primers that the PCR ran. Clones were sequenced by immunoSEQ multiplex PCR, and TCRdb holds only the in-frame ones, with some missing. The sample includes some 150,000 clones, about 75% seen only once; the top ten take over 0.6%. Sequenced sample: PBMCs. The origin of the receptors is a male donor in good health and CMV-seronegative.

The chain recombines TRBV30 with TRBJ2-2; 9 bases fit TRBD2. Germline lookup yields CDR1 GTSNPN and CDR2 SVGIG (reference sequence). This CDR3 spans 16 amino acids. The V segment lost 8 bases and the J segment 4 bases; nucleotides outside the gene matches: 14. CDR3 loop: CARGGRLAAITGELFF. The CDR3 DNA follows: TGTGCCCGGGGGGGGAGACTAGCGGCAATCACCGGGGAGCTGTTTTTT.

This clone was picked up one time. The chain recombines TRBV5-1 with TRBJ2-3, with TRBD2 as a possible D gene (8 bases). The CDR3 spans 14 residues. Germline-derived CDR1 and CDR2 are SGHRS and YFSETQ. Trimming removed 7 bases from V and 8 bases from J, with 20 bases in between. This CDR3 is CASGGLAQGGTQYF. The CDR3 bases are TGCGCCAGCGGCGGACTAGCCCAGGGGGGTACGCAGTATTTT. The full variable domain, completed using reference TRBV5-1 and TRBJ2-3, is KAGVTQTPRYLIKTRGQQVTLSCSPISGHRSVSWYQQTPGQGLQFLFEYFSETQRNKGNFPGRFSGRQFSNSRSEMNVSTLELGDSALYLCASGGLAQGGTQYFGPGTRLTVL.

V is TRBV5-1 and J is TRBJ1-2; 12 nucleotides agree with TRBD1. The CDR3 is made up of 16 amino acids. Germline assignment: CDR1 SGHRS and CDR2 YFSETQ. Trimming cost V 2 bases and J 4 bases; bases outside gene matches: 6. DNA for the CDR3: TGCGCCAGCAGCTTACCGGGACAGGGGGCGGGCTATGGCTACACCTTC. This codes for CASSLPGQGAGYGYTF.

This clone came up a few times. CDR3 in amino acids: CAWTLTGGANYGYTF. The DNA of the CDR3 is TGTGCCTGGACCTTGACAGGGGGCGCCAACTATGGCTACACCTTC. The chain has TRBV30 and TRBJ1-2; 10 nucleotides match TRBD1. Trimming cost V 4 bases and J 2 bases; bases outside gene matches: 7. Germline CDR1 GTSNPN, CDR2 SVGIG (reference sequence). This CDR3 has 15 amino acids.

The genes are TRBV4-3 and TRBJ1-1; TRBD1 matches 8 bases. From germline, CDR1 is LGHNA and CDR2 YSLEER. CDR3 length equals 20 residues. Trimming cost V 5 bases and J 11 bases; bases outside gene matches: 31. CDR3 sequence (DNA): TGCGCCAGCAGCGTTCTATACGGAGGACAGGGCACATCTTTTCCCTTTGGGGCTTTCTTT. Translation gives CASSVLYGGQGTSFPFGAFF.

This clone was counted between two and nine times. This chain connects TRBV9 to TRBJ1-2; 9 bases fit TRBD1. Germline values: CDR1 SGDLS, CDR2 YYNGEE. The trim removed 3 bases at V and 2 bases at J, leaving 5 bases unmatched. The CDR3 is 15 amino acids. CDR3 amino acids: CASSAGQGPNYGYTF. CDR3 coding DNA: TGTGCCAGCAGCGCCGGACAGGGGCCGAACTATGGCTACACCTTC.

This rearrangement joins TRBV5-1 to TRBJ2-3; 9 nucleotides agree with TRBD1. This CDR3 comprises 15 residues. V was pared by 5 bases and J by 0 bases, with 4 bases of the junction left unmatched. CDR1 SGHRS and CDR2 YFSETQ come from the germline V gene. CDR3 bases: TGCGCCAGCAGAGGACAGGGGTCGAGCACAGATACGCAGTATTTT. It is translated as CASRGQGSSTDTQYF. Together with reference TRBV5-1 and TRBJ2-3, the CDR3 gives the full variable domain: KAGVTQTPRYLIKTRGQQVTLSCSPISGHRSVSWYQQTPGQGLQFLFEYFSETQRNKGNFPGRFSGRQFSNSRSEMNVSTLELGDSALYLCASRGQGSSTDTQYFGPGTRLTVL.

This clone appeared a single time. This sequence joins TRBV9 and TRBJ2-5; TRBD2 matches 8 bases. Germline CDR1 is SGDLS and CDR2 is YYNGEE. CDR3 size: 14 residues. V lost 2 bases to trimming and J lost 3 bases; unmatched junction nucleotides: 3. CDR3 coding DNA: TGTGCCAGCAGCGTGGACGGGAGGGAAGAGACCCAGTACTTC. Its translation is CASSVDGREETQYF.

The chain has TRBV9 and TRBJ2-7; 12 bases agree with TRBD2. J was trimmed by 4 bases and V by 0 bases; bases with no gene match: 5. This CDR3 is 16 amino acids long. In germline, CDR1 is SGDLS, CDR2 YYNGEE. CDR3 sequence: CASSVDRTSGNYEQYF. The CDR3 DNA is TGTGCCAGCAGCGTAGACAGGACTAGCGGGAATTACGAGCAGTACTTC.

V usage is TRBV28 and J usage is TRBJ2-7; unclear D gene. Trimming removed 2 bases at V and 6 bases at J, with 8 bases between. The CDR3 consists of 12 residues. CDR1 MDHEN and CDR2 SYDVKM come from the germline V gene. In DNA form, the CDR3 reads TGTGCCAGCAGTTTAGCGATTAGCGAGCAGTACTTC. Its translation: CASSLAISEQYF.

This chain links TRBV9 with TRBJ1-2, with D unresolved. Germline CDR1 and CDR2: SGDLS and YYNGEE. V shed 3 bases and J shed 0 bases, with 9 bases lying between them. This CDR3 contains 14 residues. In DNA, the CDR3 is TGTGCCAGCAGCGCTCTCGGGACTAACTATGGCTACACCTTC. Its translation: CASSALGTNYGYTF.

The chain combines TRBV4-2 with TRBJ2-2, with D tentatively TRBD1 (6 bases). Germline loops: CDR1 LGHNA, CDR2 YNFKEQ. The CDR3 has 18 residues. Deletions cut 1 base from V and 5 bases from J, with 20 bases between. CDR3 region: CASSQVIRDTRRTGELFF. The CDR3 DNA reads TGTGCCAGCAGCCAAGTTATCCGGGACACGAGGAGGACCGGGGAGCTGTTTTTT.

On this clone: At one end, the junction sequence differs from germline, possibly due to a read error. The J gene is TRBJ2-7, the V gene TRBV2, with TRBD2 as a possible D gene (6 bases). There are 15 residues in the CDR3. Per germline, CDR1 SNHLY and CDR2 FYNNEI. The CDR3 here is CASRYGRDLAYGQYF. CDR3 in DNA: TGTGCCAGCAGGTATGGAAGGGACTTGGCCTACGGGCAGTACTTC.

The chain combines TRBV5-1 with TRBJ2-1, with 11 bases that match TRBD1. CDR1 is SGHRS, CDR2 YFSETQ, per germline. CDR3 length: 15 residues. Trimming at V came to 0 bases and at J to 10 bases, leaving 6 bases not matched to a gene. This CDR3 reads CASSLADRGLGEQFF. The CDR3 nucleotides are TGCGCCAGCAGCTTGGCGGACAGGGGGCTGGGGGAGCAGTTCTTC. The variable domain in full, with the rest retrieved from reference TRBV5-1 and TRBJ2-1, is KAGVTQTPRYLIKTRGQQVTLSCSPISGHRSVSWYQQTPGQGLQFLFEYFSETQRNKGNFPGRFSGRQFSNSRSEMNVSTLELGDSALYLCASSLADRGLGEQFFGPGTRLTVL.

V gene TRBV19 combines with J gene TRBJ2-7, with 9 bases aligning to TRBD1. After removal of 3 bases from V and 6 bases from J, the junction contained 9 bases not matched to a gene. Germline CDR1 LNHDA, CDR2 SQIVND (reference sequence). The CDR3 consists of 15 residues. CDR3 protein: CASSMWGGQGPEQYF. The CDR3 DNA sequence: TGTGCCAGTAGTATGTGGGGGGGACAGGGCCCCGAGCAGTACTTC. Full variable domain (rest looked up from reference TRBV19 and TRBJ2-7): DGGITQSPKYLFRKEGQNVTLSCEQNLNHDAMYWYRQDPGQGLRLIYYSQIVNDFQKGDIAEGYSVSREKKESFPLTVTSAQKNPTAFYLCASSMWGGQGPEQYFGPGTRLTVT.

The chain combines TRBV5-1 with TRBJ2-7, with D perhaps matching TRBD1 (5 bases). The CDR3 is 16 residues long. V was cut by 4 bases and J by 3 bases, with 20 bases left in between. CDR1 is SGHRS, CDR2 YFSETQ, per germline. CDR3 sequence reads: CASSPILFQGNYEQYF. The CDR3, as DNA: TGCGCCAGCAGCCCGATTCTCTTCCAGGGAAACTACGAGCAGTACTTC.

The chain carries TRBV5-1 and TRBJ2-3, with unresolved D. CDR1 SGHRS and CDR2 YFSETQ come from the germline V gene. This CDR3 region has 14 residues. V lost 5 bases and J 0 bases, leaving 10 bases between the germline ends. The DNA for the CDR3 is TGCGCCAGCAGAGACACTGGCAGCACAGATACGCAGTATTTT. It is translated as CASRDTGSTDTQYF.

The chain has TRBV19 and TRBJ2-7; TRBD1 matches 8 bases. Germline assignment: CDR1 LNHDA and CDR2 SQIVND (reference sequence). Unmatched junction bases numbered 1, after V lost 0 bases and J lost 3 bases. The CDR3 extends over 14 amino acids. The CDR3 region has the DNA TGTGCCAGTAGTATAGACAGGGGGCACTACGAGCAGTACTTC. Translating gives CASSIDRGHYEQYF.

This rearrangement joins TRBV2 to TRBJ1-5, with unresolved D. V gave up 3 bases and J gave up 7 bases, with 13 bases separating them. The CDR3 length is 14 residues. Looked up from germline, CDR1 is SNHLY and CDR2 is FYNNEI. CDR3 coding DNA: TGTGCCAGCAGTGAGCGGCTCATCGAGCAGCCCCAGCATTTT. Its translation is CASSERLIEQPQHF.

With regard to this clone: A read error may account for a junction end that differs from germline. The rearrangement uses TRBV29-1 and TRBJ1-1, with TRBD1 matching 11 bases. The CDR3 loop spans 11 amino acids. Germline CDR1 SQVTM, CDR2 ANQGSEA. The CDR3 is CSAGGTGGSDF. CDR3 nucleotide sequence: TGCAGCGCCGGCGGGACAGGGGGTTCGGATTTT.

The chain recombines TRBV7-2 with TRBJ2-7; TRBD2 matches at 13 bases. Germline trimming cut 2 bases from V and 3 bases from J; bases unmatched to any gene: 4. Germline CDR1 SGHTA, CDR2 FQGNSA. This CDR3 spans 16 amino acids. CDR3 in DNA: TGTGCCAGCAGCTTATTCAGGACTAGCGGGAGCTACGAGCAGTACTTC. Residues: CASSLFRTSGSYEQYF.

The gene calls are TRBV9 and TRBJ2-3; 10 bases match TRBD2. The CDR3 has 18 residues. Germline CDR1 and CDR2: SGDLS and YYNGEE. Trimming at V came to 0 bases and at J to 2 bases, leaving 9 bases not matched to a gene. Here the CDR3 reads CASSVALASGGNTDTQYF. The CDR3 DNA follows: TGTGCCAGCAGCGTAGCCTTGGCTAGCGGGGGAAACACAGATACGCAGTATTTT. The whole variable domain, remainder taken from reference TRBV9 and TRBJ2-3, is DSGVTQTPKHLITATGQRVTLRCSPRSGDLSVYWYQQSLDQGLQFLIQYYNGEERAKGNILERFSAQQFPDLHSELNLSSLELGDSALYFCASSVALASGGNTDTQYFGPGTRLTVL.

The chain has TRBV6-5 and TRBJ2-7, with TRBD2 matching 9 bases. The CDR3 totals 16 residues. Germline V gene lookup returns CDR1 MNHEY and CDR2 SVGAGI. Unmatched junction bases numbered 5, after V lost 0 bases and J lost 2 bases. DNA of the CDR3: TGTGCCAGCAGTTACTCGTTGGGCGGGAGGGCCTACGAGCAGTACTTC. Its translation: CASSYSLGGRAYEQYF.

The V and J genes are TRBV9 and TRBJ1-1; D is unclear. The CDR3 totals 13 residues. Trimming removed 5 bases from V and 0 bases from J, with 8 bases in between. Germline lookup yields CDR1 SGDLS and CDR2 YYNGEE. The CDR3 DNA follows: TGTGCCAGCAGTTATATCTTGAACACTGAAGCTTTCTTT. This gives the protein CASSYILNTEAFF.

The chain uses TRBV9 and TRBJ2-1, with 15 positions matching TRBD2. V trimming: 4 bases; J trimming: 5 bases; junction bases outside the gene matches: 10. This CDR3 is built from 18 residues. Germline lookup yields CDR1 SGDLS and CDR2 YYNGEE. For the CDR3, the DNA is TGTGCCAGCAGCTGGACTAGCGGGAGGGGCAAGGGGCACAATGAGCAGTTCTTC. Its translation: CASSWTSGRGKGHNEQFF.

This sequence joins TRBV18 and TRBJ1-2, with D unclear. CDR1 is KGHSH and CDR2 is LQKENI in the germline V gene. V lost 3 bases and J 6 bases, leaving 11 bases between the germline ends. The CDR3 has 13 residues. The CDR3, as DNA: TGTGCCAGCTCACCTAACGGTCCGGATGGCTACACCTTC. This encodes CASSPNGPDGYTF.

The chain joins TRBV7-9 to TRBJ1-2; 7 bases are a match to TRBD1. The germline V gene encodes CDR1 SEHNR and CDR2 FQNEAQ (reference sequence). V lost 5 bases to trimming and J lost 2 bases; unmatched junction nucleotides: 11. CDR3 length: 16 residues. This CDR3 reads CASSPNVKGANYGYTF. The CDR3, as DNA: TGTGCCAGCAGCCCTAATGTAAAGGGGGCGAACTATGGCTACACCTTC. The full variable domain, rest sourced from reference TRBV7-9 and TRBJ1-2, is DTGVSQNPRHKITKRGQNVTFRCDPISEHNRLYWYRQTLGQGPEFLTYFQNEAQLEKSRLLSDRFSAERPKGSFSTLEIQRTEQGDSAMYLCASSPNVKGANYGYTFGSGTRLTVV.

J is TRBJ2-7 and V is TRBV18; weak D call: TRBD2 (5 bases). There are 14 residues in the CDR3. The germline CDR1 and CDR2 sequences are KGHSH and LQKENI. V was trimmed by 0 bases and J by 3 bases, leaving 9 bases between them. The CDR3 spells CASSPPRAGYEQYF. For the CDR3, the DNA is TGTGCCAGCTCACCACCGAGGGCTGGCTACGAGCAGTACTTC.

J is TRBJ1-6 and V is TRBV7-3, with no clear D. The V end lost 5 bases, the J end lost 9 bases, and 11 bases lay between the germline ends. Looked up from germline, CDR1 is SGHTA and CDR2 is FQGTGA. CDR3 size: 13 residues. DNA for the CDR3: TGTGCCAGCAGCCAAACCCGGGGTTCACCCCTCCACTTT. It is translated as CASSQTRGSPLHF.

The chain employs TRBV19 and TRBJ1-2, with 7 bases that match TRBD1. The CDR3 has 13 amino acids. Germline-derived CDR1 and CDR2 are LNHDA and SQIVND (reference sequence). Trimming removed 6 bases from V and 8 bases from J; junction bases left unmatched: 9. The CDR3 is CASRVQGTSGYTF. In DNA form, the CDR3 reads TGTGCCAGTAGAGTACAGGGGACGTCCGGCTACACCTTC.